This T cell receptor beta chain originates from a study of TIL therapy for anti-PD-1-resistant metastatic lung cancer. This was the immunoSEQ v3 assay. This table comes from immunoSEQ multiplex PCR, and its TCRdb copy is limited to in-frame clones, with some not included. The sample yields tens of thousands of clones, around 79% seen once. Germline assignment: CDR1 MNHEY and CDR2 SMNVEV (reference sequence). V lost 5 bases and J lost 8, with 12 bases in between. This CDR3 comprises 13 residues. Indicated time point: pre-treatment sample, taken before nivolumab and TIL therapy. The genes are TRBV27 and TRBJ1-4, with a tentative D call TRBD1 (6 bases). The sequenced sample was blood, obtained at baseline. The TCR sequence derives from a person aged 25 to 85 with non-small cell lung cancer. CDR3 in amino acids: CASSVRGREKLFF. CDR3 nucleotide sequence: TGTGCCAGCAGTGTGAGGGGGAGGGAAAAACTGTTTTTT.